This T cell receptor beta chain was found in a study of T-cell reconstitution after alpha-beta-depleted transplantation in children. The V end lost 4 bases, the J end lost 4 bases, and 11 bases lay between the germline ends. Germline V gene sequence: CDR1 KGHSH, CDR2 LQKENI. The CDR3 sequence is 13 residues long. This sample's TCRbeta library carried unique molecular identifier barcodes. Each CDR3 protein is one row after TCRdb ran MiXCR on the PCR reads. This sample has around 87,000 distinct CDR3 sequences, with roughly 8.3% found just once. The chain employs TRBV18 and TRBJ2-7; possible D gene TRBD1, 6 bases. Source: PBMCs from the stem cell graft donor, taken from the stem cell graft. The clonotype originates from a human donor who donated a stem cell graft to a child with congenital amegakaryocytic thrombocytopenia. The CDR3, as DNA: TGTGCCAGCTCACGGGACACAACTTACGAGCAGTACTTC. It translates to CASSRDTTYEQYF.